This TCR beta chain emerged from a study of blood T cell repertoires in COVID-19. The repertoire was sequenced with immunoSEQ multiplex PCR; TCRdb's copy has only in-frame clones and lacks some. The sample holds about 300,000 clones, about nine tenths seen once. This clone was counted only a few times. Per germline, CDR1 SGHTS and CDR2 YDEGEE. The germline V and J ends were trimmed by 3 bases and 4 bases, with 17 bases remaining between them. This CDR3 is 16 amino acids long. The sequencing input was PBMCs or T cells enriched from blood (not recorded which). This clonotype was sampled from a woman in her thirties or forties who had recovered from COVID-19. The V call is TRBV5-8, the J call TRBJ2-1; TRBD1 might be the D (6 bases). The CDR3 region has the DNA TGTGCCAGCAGCTCGGAACCGGGACACCGATACAATGAGCAGTTCTTC. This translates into CASSSEPGHRYNEQFF.